This TCR beta chain stems from a study of OX40 agonist ivuxolimab in advanced cancers. CDR1 and CDR2 from the germline V gene are SGHTA and FQGNSA. The CDR3 contains 13 residues. Trimming removed 3 bases at V and 8 bases at J, with 13 bases between. Only in-frame clones appear in the TCRdb table, and some are missing; sequencing was by immunoSEQ multiplex PCR. The table has 65,000 to 80,000 clones, more than 70% seen once. The TCR sequence derives from an adult with an advanced solid tumor such as melanoma, head and neck, liver or kidney cancer. This chain connects TRBV7-2 to TRBJ1-1, with no clear D. Sequences were derived from CD4+ or CD8+ T cells sorted from blood, sampled in a trial of the OX40 agonist ivuxolimab. The CDR3 nucleotides read TGTGCCAGCAGCTTCAGTAAAGGTAGAGAAGCTTTCTTT. Encoded protein: CASSFSKGREAFF.